A single sample gave rise to the 29 T cell receptor beta chains below, sequenced in a study of regulatory T cells. Study-wide findings and caveats: Hydrophobic residues at CDR3 positions 6 and 7 were enriched in conventional CD4+ T cells of CD3G-deficient patients.

The PCR used 52 TRBV and 13 TRBJ primers. The data were produced by immunoSEQ multiplex PCR, yet TCRdb's version contains in-frame clones alone and is incomplete. Of some 30,000 clones listed, 93% are singletons. Their target antigens are unknown. The sample comprised conventional CD4+ T cells sorted from blood. The receptor set was obtained from a child aged 2 to 10 with CD3G deficiency.

V is TRBV28 and J is TRBJ2-3, with D possibly matching TRBD2 (6 bases). Germline assignment: CDR1 MDHEN and CDR2 SYDVKM. This CDR3 comprises 14 residues. Trimming cost V 3 bases and J 3 bases, with 10 bases left between them. CDR3 protein: CASSLGGRTDTQYF. The CDR3, as DNA: TGTGCCAGCAGTTTGGGTGGGAGGACAGATACGCAGTATTTT. Full variable domain (rest looked up from reference TRBV28 and TRBJ2-3): DVKVTQSSRYLVKRTGEKVFLECVQDMDHENMFWYRQDPGLGLRLIYFSYDVKMKEKGDIPEGYSVSREKKERFSLILESASTNQTSMYLCASSLGGRTDTQYFGPGTRLTVL.

The genes are TRBV6-1 and TRBJ1-2; D is possibly TRBD1 (5 bases). CDR3 length: 13 residues. Trimming took off 2 bases at V and 7 bases at J, with 11 bases between the two ends. Germline V gene lookup returns CDR1 MNHNS and CDR2 SASEGT. The CDR3 DNA reads as TGTGCCAGCAGTGAAAGAGGAACAGGTGGCTACACCTTC. Translated: CASSERGTGGYTF.

V and J are TRBV18 and TRBJ1-4; a possible D gene is TRBD1 (5 bases). CDR3 length: 14 residues. Trimming pared 2 bases from V and 3 bases from J, leaving 7 bases between. The germline gives CDR1 KGHSH, CDR2 LQKENI. The CDR3 loop is CASSPDRANEKLFF. CDR3 DNA: TGTGCCAGCTCACCAGACAGAGCTAATGAAAAACTGTTTTTT.

The chain employs TRBV6-1 and TRBJ2-7, with TRBD2 as a possible D gene (6 bases). This CDR3 has 13 residues. Trimming shortened V by 10 bases and J by 2 bases, and 15 bases separated the two germline ends. The germline gives CDR1 MNHNS, CDR2 SASEGT. The CDR3, as DNA: TGTGCCACCGGGCGGGACGGGCCCTACGAGCAGTACTTC. Translated, it gives CATGRDGPYEQYF.

This chain uses TRBV6-1 with TRBJ2-5; unclear D gene. The DNA end is a closer match to TRBJ2-7, so the J assignment may be wrong. The CDR3 is 14 amino acids. Germline CDR1 and CDR2: MNHNS and SASEGT. The CDR3 sequence is CASSEAMKIYEQYF. In DNA, the CDR3 is TGTGCCAGCAGTGAAGCAATGAAGATCTACGAGCAGTACTTC.

The rearrangement uses TRBV28 and TRBJ2-7; D remains unclear. Trimming pared 5 bases from V and 5 bases from J, leaving 22 bases between. This CDR3 spans 16 amino acids. The germline gives CDR1 MDHEN, CDR2 SYDVKM. The CDR3, as DNA: TGTGCCAGCAGTCCCGAGTTTGACAACTATCTGCACGAGCAGTACTTC. Translated, it gives CASSPEFDNYLHEQYF.

V gene TRBV28 combines with J gene TRBJ2-7, with TRBD2 identical over 10 bases. The V gene end was trimmed by 7 bases and the J gene end by 5 bases; junction bases not matched to a gene: 8. Germline CDR1 is MDHEN and CDR2 is SYDVKM. This CDR3 has 14 amino acids. This CDR3 reads CASNRASGSHEQYF. Here the CDR3 DNA reads TGTGCCAGCAATAGGGCTAGCGGGAGCCACGAGCAGTACTTC.

This chain uses TRBV28 with TRBJ2-2; the D is unclear. The CDR3 sequence is 14 residues long. V was clipped by 6 bases and J by 4 bases, with 12 bases between them. CDR1 and CDR2 (germline): MDHEN, SYDVKM. The CDR3: CASRGRLLTGELFF. CDR3 bases: TGTGCCAGCAGAGGCAGGCTGCTCACCGGGGAGCTGTTTTTT.

This rearrangement joins TRBV28 to TRBJ2-3; 13 bases line up with TRBD2. Germline loops: CDR1 MDHEN, CDR2 SYDVKM. The trim removed 6 bases at V and 1 base at J, leaving 10 bases unmatched. This CDR3 contains 18 residues. As DNA, the CDR3 is TGTGCCAGCAGCTTTTTTATTGGACTAGCGGGAGGCACAGATACGCAGTATTTT. Amino acids: CASSFFIGLAGGTDTQYF.

J is TRBJ2-3 and V is TRBV11-2, with D hard to call. The CDR3 is 11 amino acids. Germline V lookup: CDR1 SGHAT, CDR2 FQNNGV. Between the trimmed V and J ends, which lost 2 bases and 6 bases, there was a span of 3 bases. The CDR3: CASSLSDTQYF. The CDR3 coding sequence is TGTGCCAGCAGCTTATCGGATACGCAGTATTTT.

V gene TRBV28 combines with J gene TRBJ1-2; unclear D gene. There are 14 residues in the CDR3. V was shortened by 3 bases and J by 8 bases, with 16 bases between the two germline ends. CDR1 is MDHEN, CDR2 SYDVKM, per germline. The CDR3 here is CASSLDGRMGGYTF. CDR3 coding DNA: TGTGCCAGCAGTTTGGACGGAAGAATGGGAGGCTACACCTTC.

The chain recombines TRBV27 with TRBJ2-7; D uncertain. The CDR3 length is 11 residues. Germline loops: CDR1 MNHEY, CDR2 SMNVEV (reference sequence). V dropped 5 bases and J dropped 2 bases, with 4 bases sitting between them. CDR3 DNA: TGTGCCAGCAGTCAAGCCTACGAGCAGTACTTC. Translation gives CASSQAYEQYF.

The V call is TRBV5-1, the J call TRBJ2-7; perhaps TRBD2 as D (7 bases). CDR3 length equals 16 residues. Germline V gives CDR1 SGHRS, CDR2 YFSETQ. Deletions cut 4 bases from V and 2 bases from J, with 19 bases between. This CDR3 reads CASSPFPGGQTYEQYF. The DNA of the CDR3 is TGCGCCAGCAGCCCATTTCCCGGGGGGCAAACCTACGAGCAGTACTTC.

The chain is built from TRBV5-1 and TRBJ1-1, with D maybe TRBD1 (5 bases). CDR3 length equals 13 residues. The germline CDR1 and CDR2 sequences are SGHRS and YFSETQ. Trimming pared 1 base from V and 5 bases from J, leaving 9 bases between. CDR3 coding DNA: TGCGCCAGCAGCTTGAATTGGGGGACTGAAGCTTTCTTT. It codes for CASSLNWGTEAFF.

This clone was seen just once. The chain links TRBV28 to TRBJ1-4; 8 bases map to TRBD1. The CDR3 is 17 amino acids. Germline assignment: CDR1 MDHEN and CDR2 SYDVKM. V lost 5 bases, J lost 7 bases, and 15 bases stayed unmatched. The CDR3 here is CASSGQGGLDYGEKLFF. DNA for the CDR3: TGTGCCAGCAGTGGACAGGGTGGGTTGGATTATGGTGAAAAACTGTTTTTT.

The chain couples TRBV5-1 to TRBJ2-1; the match to TRBD2 covers 14 bases. This CDR3 is 17 amino acids long. Germline V gene sequence: CDR1 SGHRS, CDR2 YFSETQ. The junction had 7 bases not matched to a gene; V was cut back by 0 bases and J by 8 bases. CDR3 DNA: TGCGCCAGCAGCTTGGGACTAGCGGGAGGGCCAGGGGATGAGCAGTTCTTC. This translates into CASSLGLAGGPGDEQFF.

The J gene is TRBJ2-5, the V gene TRBV5-1; D remains ambiguous. With the DNA end fitting TRBJ2-7 better, the J assignment may be wrong. This CDR3 comprises 13 residues. Germline V gene sequence: CDR1 SGHRS, CDR2 YFSETQ. This CDR3 is CASSLDLGVEQYF. As DNA, the CDR3 is TGCGCCAGCAGCTTGGATTTGGGTGTCGAGCAGTACTTC.

This clone occurred once. The chain employs TRBV7-8 and TRBJ2-3, with D perhaps given as TRBD1 or TRBD2 (6 bases each). V was cut by 5 bases and J by 1 base, with 22 bases left in between. Germline lookup yields CDR1 SGHVS and CDR2 FQNEAQ. This CDR3 contains 18 residues. CDR3: CASSRFLGGGKGTDTQYF. The CDR3 DNA reads as TGTGCCAGCAGCCGTTTCTTGGGGGGCGGTAAGGGCACAGATACGCAGTATTTT.

This clone was recorded once. The chain couples TRBV5-1 to TRBJ2-3, with a weak D call TRBD2 (5 bases). The length of the CDR3 is 13 residues. From germline, CDR1 is SGHRS and CDR2 YFSETQ. Trimming shortened V by 1 base and J by 8 bases, and 11 bases separated the two germline ends. The CDR3 sequence is CASSLRSEGTQYF. The CDR3 DNA reads TGCGCCAGCAGCTTGAGAAGTGAGGGTACGCAGTATTTT.

This clone was seen only a few times. The chain carries TRBV7-9 and TRBJ1-1, with a tentative D call TRBD1 (5 bases). V was clipped by 3 bases and J by 1 base, with 6 bases between them. This CDR3 comprises 13 residues. CDR1 SEHNR and CDR2 FQNEAQ come from the germline V gene (reference sequence). The CDR3 sequence: CASSLTANTEAFF. Here the CDR3 DNA reads TGTGCCAGCAGCTTGACAGCGAACACTGAAGCTTTCTTT.

The chain links TRBV28 to TRBJ1-3; 9 nucleotides match TRBD1. Looked up from germline, CDR1 is MDHEN and CDR2 is SYDVKM. V trimming: 6 bases; J trimming: 3 bases; junction bases outside the gene matches: 3. This CDR3 has 14 residues. CDR3 DNA: TGTGCCAGCAGGAACAGGGGGCTTGGAAACACCATATATTTT. Protein: CASRNRGLGNTIYF.

The chain carries TRBV5-1 and TRBJ2-5; 11 bases map to TRBD1. Looked up from germline, CDR1 is SGHRS and CDR2 is YFSETQ. The CDR3 has 15 residues. V lost 3 bases to trimming and J lost 4 bases; unmatched junction nucleotides: 5. The CDR3 coding sequence is TGCGCCAGCAGCTGGGGGACAGGGGGAGGAGAGACCCAGTACTTC. Protein: CASSWGTGGGETQYF.

The chain joins TRBV27 to TRBJ2-3; TRBD2 aligns across 9 bases. Losses at the gene ends were 3 bases for V and 2 bases for J; bases not matched to a gene: 3. Germline CDR1 reads MNHEY; CDR2 reads SMNVEV (reference sequence). The CDR3 sequence is 15 residues long. CDR3 loop: CASSFGGRVTDTQYF. The CDR3 DNA reads TGTGCCAGCAGTTTCGGCGGGAGGGTCACAGATACGCAGTATTTT.

The V and J genes are TRBV4-1 and TRBJ2-2, with D unclear. The germline V gene has CDR1 MGHRA and CDR2 YSYEKL. Trimming removed 4 bases at V and 1 base at J, with 7 bases between. The CDR3 runs 14 residues. This CDR3 is CASSPWMNTGELFF. The CDR3 region has the DNA TGCGCCAGCAGCCCTTGGATGAACACCGGGGAGCTGTTTTTT.

This clone has a single count. V gene TRBV7-5 combines with J gene TRBJ1-3; the table's D call, TRBD1, was not checked against the DNA. TRBV7-5 constitutes a pseudogene. This CDR3 comprises 19 residues. The CDR3, as DNA: TGTGCCAGAAGCCCAGATGGTCAGACAGGGCCCAGCTCTGGAAACACCATATATTTT. Amino acids: CARSPDGQTGPSSGNTIYF.

The chain couples TRBV7-9 to TRBJ2-3; TRBD2 matches 10 bases. Germline V gene sequence: CDR1 SEHNR, CDR2 FQNEAQ (reference sequence). Trimming took 1 base from V and 0 from J; bases not matched to a gene: 1. The CDR3 consists of 16 residues. As DNA, the CDR3 is TGTGCCAGCAGCTTAGAACTAGCGGGAAGCACAGATACGCAGTATTTT. Its translation is CASSLELAGSTDTQYF.

CDR3 nucleotides: TGTGCCAGCAGTGCCCACAGTCAGCCCCAGCATTTT. Its translation: CASSAHSQPQHF. The V and J genes are TRBV28 and TRBJ1-5; D is ambiguous. V gave up 5 bases and J gave up 6 bases, with 8 bases separating them. The CDR3 extends over 12 amino acids. The germline gives CDR1 MDHEN, CDR2 SYDVKM.

The chain uses TRBV20-1 and TRBJ2-4, with D unclear. Germline assignment: CDR1 DFQATT and CDR2 SNEGSKA (reference sequence). The V gene lost 0 bases and the J gene lost 15 bases, with 12 bases spanning the gap. This CDR3 is built from 11 residues. The CDR3 DNA follows: TGCAGTGCTAGAGAGGGTCGACAATTGTACTTC. Its translation: CSAREGRQLYF.

V and J are TRBV5-1 and TRBJ2-7, with D uncertain. The CDR3 sequence is 13 residues long. Germline V gives CDR1 SGHRS, CDR2 YFSETQ. The V gene lost 0 bases and the J gene lost 6 bases, with 10 bases spanning the gap. The CDR3 DNA is TGCGCCAGCAGCTTGGATTTGGGTGTCGAGCAGTACTTC. Translating gives CASSLDLGVEQYF.